This T cell receptor beta chain originates from a study of blood T cell repertoires in COVID-19. Study-level background: Samples taken during acute and convalescent COVID-19 were collected in the United States, Italy and Spain.

Libraries were prepared by immunoSEQ multiplex PCR; TCRdb keeps only in-frame clonotypes and omits some of them. The repertoire has approximately 230,000 clones, around 89% of them found once; the top ten carry about 5.9%. Followed longitudinally, the Seattle patients had been enrolled during active infection. The source material was peripheral blood. The clonotype originates from a woman aged 25 to 45 with COVID-19, enrolled during active disease.

The CDR3 coding sequence is TGTGCCACCTCGGGAGACACAGATACGCAGTATTTT. Residues: CATSGDTDTQYF. V is TRBV6-5 and J is TRBJ2-3, with D perhaps matching TRBD2 (6 bases). The CDR3 is 12 amino acids. The germline V gene has CDR1 MNHEY and CDR2 SVGAGI. Trimming shortened V by 10 bases and J by 2 bases, and 10 bases separated the two germline ends.